The 27 T cell receptor beta chains below all came from one sample that was sequenced in a study of blood T cell repertoires in COVID-19. Using immunoSEQ multiplex PCR, the repertoire was profiled, and TCRdb retains in-frame clones only, with some absent. The sample has about 230,000 clones, around 85% seen once. Specimen: peripheral blood. All receptors derive from a man in his fifties or sixties with COVID-19, enrolled during active disease.

The chain employs TRBV19 and TRBJ2-5; 8 nucleotides match TRBD2. This CDR3 contains 17 residues. Losses at the gene ends were 6 bases for V and 5 bases for J; bases not matched to a gene: 17. In germline, CDR1 is LNHDA, CDR2 SQIVND (reference sequence). The CDR3 DNA follows: TGTGCCAGTAGACTTTCCGGGACTAGGAGTAAGGAGGAGACCCAGTACTTC. Residues: CASRLSGTRSKEETQYF.

The J gene is TRBJ2-6, the V gene TRBV29-1; 8 bases are shared with TRBD1. After removal of 3 bases from V and 2 bases from J, the junction contained 6 bases not matched to a gene. Germline assignment: CDR1 SQVTM and CDR2 ANQGSEA. The CDR3 is made up of 16 amino acids. The CDR3 region is CSVEGDRITGANVLTF. Written as DNA, the CDR3 is TGCAGCGTTGAGGGGGACAGGATCACTGGGGCCAACGTCCTGACTTTC.

On this clone itself: One junction end disagrees with the germline gene, perhaps due to a read error. The chain combines TRBV15 with TRBJ1-5; TRBD1 might be the D (6 bases). The CDR3 runs 13 residues. Germline CDR1 LNHNV, CDR2 YYDKDF (reference sequence). The CDR3 loop reads CATSRGTEGLTDF. The CDR3 DNA sequence: TGTGCCACCAGCAGAGGGACAGAGGGACTAACGGATTTT. The variable domain in full, completed from reference TRBV15 and TRBJ1-5, reads DAMVIQNPRYQVTQFGKPVTLSCSQTLNHNVMYWYQQKSSQAPKLLFHYYDKDFNNEADTPDNFQSRRPNTSFCFLDIRSPGLGDTAMYLCATSRGTEGLTDFGDGTRLSIL.

The CDR3 DNA sequence: TGTGCCAGTAGGGGGACAGTTTTCAATTCACCCCTCCACTTT. As protein: CASRGTVFNSPLHF. The chain combines TRBV19 with TRBJ1-6, with 7 bases aligning to TRBD1. Unmatched junction bases numbered 6, after V lost 6 bases and J lost 7 bases. CDR1 and CDR2 from the germline V gene are LNHDA and SQIVND (reference sequence). The CDR3 is made up of 14 amino acids.

The DNA of the CDR3 is TGTGCCAGCAGCTCGTTCGGTGGCTACACCTTC. Translating it yields CASSSFGGYTF. This chain links TRBV11-2 with TRBJ1-2; D gene uncertain. This CDR3 has 11 amino acids. CDR1 and CDR2 from the germline V gene are SGHAT and FQNNGV. The V end lost 4 bases, the J end lost 7 bases, and 7 bases lay between the germline ends.

V and J are TRBV6-5 and TRBJ2-1; 10 nucleotides agree with TRBD1. Germline CDR1 MNHEY, CDR2 SVGAGI. This CDR3 is built from 13 residues. V trimming: 11 bases; J trimming: 6 bases; junction bases outside the gene matches: 7. The DNA for the CDR3 is TGTGCCGGCTCGGGACAGGGGATCAATGAGCAGTTCTTC. Residues: CAGSGQGINEQFF.

The chain employs TRBV11-2 and TRBJ2-5; TRBD2 aligns across 9 bases. With V trimmed by 2 bases and J by 5 bases, 9 bases remained unmatched. CDR3 length equals 16 residues. CDR1 is SGHAT, CDR2 FQNNGV, per germline. The CDR3 reads CASSLRWIAGVETQYF. CDR3 nucleotide sequence: TGTGCCAGCAGCTTAAGGTGGATAGCGGGGGTGGAGACCCAGTACTTC.

This chain links TRBV24-1 with TRBJ1-2; D not resolved. The germline V gene encodes CDR1 KGHDR and CDR2 SFDVKD. The CDR3 totals 12 residues. The V end lost 2 bases, the J end lost 9 bases, and 9 bases lay between the germline ends. Here the CDR3 DNA reads TGTGCCACCAGTGATTGGTACGGGAGCTACACCTTC. It yields the protein CATSDWYGSYTF.

The chain uses TRBV24-1 and TRBJ2-1; 8 bases fit TRBD1. The CDR3 spans 15 residues. V lost 2 bases and J lost 9; bases outside the gene matches: 8. Germline-derived CDR1 and CDR2 are KGHDR and SFDVKD. The CDR3 nucleotides read TGTGCCACCAGTGATTATGGTCAGGGGGCCATTGAGCAGTTCTTC. This gives the protein CATSDYGQGAIEQFF.

This sequence joins TRBV24-1 and TRBJ1-1, with D perhaps TRBD1 (6 bases). The germline gives CDR1 KGHDR, CDR2 SFDVKD. The V end was cut by 4 bases, the J end by 2 bases, with 13 bases between. The CDR3 is made up of 15 amino acids. The CDR3 DNA is TGTGCCACCAGTGACTCCAAGACAGGAAACACTGAAGCTTTCTTT. This sequence encodes CATSDSKTGNTEAFF.

This clone was seen only once. The gene calls are TRBV10-1 and TRBJ1-1; 7 bases match TRBD1. V shed 4 bases and J 4 bases; nucleotides not matched to a gene: 3. This CDR3 spans 13 amino acids. Germline CDR1 WNHNN, CDR2 SYGVQD (reference sequence). The CDR3 coding sequence is TGCGCCAGCAGTGTGGCAGGGGGCACTGAAGCTTTCTTT. Residues: CASSVAGGTEAFF.

This chain connects TRBV10-2 to TRBJ1-3; no clear D gene. Trimming pared 3 bases from V and 3 bases from J, leaving 12 bases between. The length of the CDR3 is 15 residues. Germline V CDR1 and CDR2: WSHSY, SAAADI. CDR3 bases: TGCGCCAGCAGTGAAATCGTGGGGAGTGGAAACACCATATATTTT. It specifies CASSEIVGSGNTIYF.

The V call is TRBV5-4, the J call TRBJ2-3; 9 nucleotides line up with TRBD2. Germline CDR1 reads SGHNT; CDR2 reads YYREEE (reference sequence). Germline trimming cut 4 bases from V and 1 base from J; bases unmatched to any gene: 16. This CDR3 contains 19 residues. The CDR3 DNA sequence: TGTGCCAGCAGCCCCGGTGGGATTGCGGGGGGGCTTGGCACAGATACGCAGTATTTT. This sequence encodes CASSPGGIAGGLGTDTQYF. Filled out from reference TRBV5-4 and TRBJ2-3, the complete variable domain reads ETGVTQSPTHLIKTRGQQVTLRCSSQSGHNTVSWYQQALGQGPQFIFQYYREEENGRGNFPPRFSGLQFPNYSSELNVNALELDDSALYLCASSPGGIAGGLGTDTQYFGPGTRLTVL.

J is TRBJ1-2 and V is TRBV3-1 (or the pseudogene TRBV3-2); no definite D call. This CDR3 has 14 amino acids. Trimming left V 2 bases short and J 0 bases short, with 7 bases between. Germline V lookup: CDR1 LGHDT, CDR2 YNNKEL (reference sequence). CDR3 in amino acids: CASSQRLANYGYTF. DNA for the CDR3: TGTGCCAGCAGCCAACGACTAGCTAACTATGGCTACACCTTC.

This clone was counted only a few times. The rearrangement links TRBV30 to TRBJ1-6; D gene unclear. The CDR3 has 13 residues. The V gene lost 5 bases and the J gene lost 10 bases, with 15 bases spanning the gap. The germline V gene has CDR1 GTSNPN and CDR2 SVGIG (reference sequence). In nucleotides, the CDR3 is TGTGCCTGGGTAGTCGACACGCGATCACCCCTCCACTTT. The encoded protein is CAWVVDTRSPLHF.

This clone appeared a single time. The chain combines TRBV7-3 with TRBJ2-3, with 8 bases identical to TRBD1. V was clipped by 5 bases and J by 4 bases; unmatched bases: 2. The CDR3 runs to 13 residues. Germline lookup yields CDR1 SGHTA and CDR2 FQGTGA. DNA of the CDR3: TGTGCCAGCAGCGCAGGGGGCCCAGATACGCAGTATTTT. This gives the protein CASSAGGPDTQYF. Combining the CDR3 with reference TRBV7-3 and TRBJ2-3 gives the whole variable domain GAGVSQTPSNKVTEKGKYVELRCDPISGHTALYWYRQSLGQGPEFLIYFQGTGAADDSGLPNDRFFAVRPEGSVSTLKIQRTERGDSAVYLCASSAGGPDTQYFGPGTRLTVL.

The rearrangement links TRBV7-8 to TRBJ1-1, with 12 bases fitting TRBD1. CDR3 size: 14 residues. Germline CDR1 and CDR2: SGHVS and FQNEAQ. Trimming took 5 bases from V and 5 from J; bases not matched to a gene: 3. The CDR3 nucleotides read TGTGCCAGCAGCCTGGGACAGGGGGCTACTGAAGCTTTCTTT. It specifies CASSLGQGATEAFF.

CDR3 region: CASSRSFDLKTQYF. The CDR3 bases are TGTGCCAGCAGCCGTTCTTTTGACTTGAAGACCCAGTACTTC. V usage is TRBV7-2 and J usage is TRBJ2-5; D gene unclear. V lost 5 bases and J lost 6, with 16 bases in between. The germline CDR1 and CDR2 sequences are SGHTA and FQGNSA. This CDR3 is built from 14 residues.

The gene calls are TRBV5-1 and TRBJ2-5; 9 bases match TRBD1. V lost 2 bases to trimming and J lost 5 bases; unmatched junction nucleotides: 13. The CDR3 length is 17 residues. Germline V gene data show CDR1 as SGHRS and CDR2 as YFSETQ. CDR3 protein: CASSFVTRWTGVETQYF. CDR3 sequence (DNA): TGCGCCAGCAGCTTCGTTACCCGCTGGACAGGGGTTGAGACCCAGTACTTC.

The rearrangement uses TRBV28 and TRBJ1-1; TRBD1 is a possible D gene (6 bases). The CDR3 sequence is 15 residues long. The V end was cut by 5 bases, the J end by 4 bases, with 17 bases between. Germline CDR1 and CDR2: MDHEN and SYDVKM. Here the CDR3 reads CASSNLGGLGTEAFF. The CDR3 bases are TGTGCCAGCAGTAATTTGGGGGGGCTAGGCACTGAAGCTTTCTTT. The full variable domain, with the rest looked up from reference TRBV28 and TRBJ1-1, is DVKVTQSSRYLVKRTGEKVFLECVQDMDHENMFWYRQDPGLGLRLIYFSYDVKMKEKGDIPEGYSVSREKKERFSLILESASTNQTSMYLCASSNLGGLGTEAFFGQGTRLTVV.

This sequence joins TRBV3-1 (or the pseudogene TRBV3-2) and TRBJ2-2; D uncertain. The CDR3 totals 13 residues. V was shortened by 2 bases and J by 4 bases, with 5 bases between the two germline ends. The germline CDR1 and CDR2 sequences are LGHDT and YNNKEL (reference sequence). The CDR3 DNA follows: TGTGCCAGCAGCCAAATATTCACCGGGGAGCTGTTTTTT. It translates to CASSQIFTGELFF.

To note about this clone: At one of its ends the junction is not consistent with the germline gene, which may arise from a read error. The chain recombines TRBV6-6 with TRBJ1-2; D is unresolved. Germline loops: CDR1 MNHNY, CDR2 SVGAGI (reference sequence). This CDR3 region has 13 residues. CDR3 amino acids: CATSQSLYYGYTF. In nucleotides, the CDR3 is TGTGCCACCAGTCAGAGTCTGTACTATGGCTACACCTTC.

The rearrangement links TRBV10-2 to TRBJ2-7; 8 bases match TRBD1. J lost 3 bases, V lost 8 bases, and 3 bases had no gene match. The CDR3 is 12 amino acids. The germline CDR1 and CDR2 sequences are WSHSY and SAAADI. The CDR3 DNA follows: TGCGCCAGCTCAACAGGGGGCTACGAGCAGTACTTC. This codes for CASSTGGYEQYF.

V usage is TRBV5-5 and J usage is TRBJ1-4; 8 bases are a match to TRBD1. The CDR3 consists of 14 residues. Germline V gene lookup returns CDR1 SGHKS and CDR2 YYEKEE (reference sequence). V was clipped by 3 bases and J by 6 bases; unmatched bases: 4. The CDR3 coding sequence is TGTGCCAGCAGCTGGACAGGGTATGATGAAAAACTGTTTTTT. It encodes CASSWTGYDEKLFF.

A few counts support this clone. The chain employs TRBV5-6 and TRBJ2-7; 8 positions agree with TRBD1. The junction had 10 bases not matched to a gene; V was cut back by 4 bases and J by 4 bases. This CDR3 is 15 amino acids long. CDR1 is SGHDT and CDR2 is YYEEEE in the germline V gene. This CDR3 is CASSPPGQGSYEQYF. CDR3 nucleotides: TGTGCCAGCAGCCCGCCAGGACAGGGATCTTACGAGCAGTACTTC.

The chain carries TRBV5-1 and TRBJ2-1; D gene ambiguous. This CDR3 is built from 13 residues. Trimming took 5 bases from V and 4 from J, leaving 10 bases between them. Germline V gives CDR1 SGHRS, CDR2 YFSETQ. The CDR3 nucleotides are TGCGCCAGCAGTATTGGAGATTACAATGAGCAGTTCTTC. It encodes CASSIGDYNEQFF.

The chain carries TRBV4-3 and TRBJ2-2; 8 bases line up with TRBD1. V was pared by 3 bases and J by 4 bases, with 10 bases of the junction left unmatched. Per the germline V gene, CDR1 is LGHNA and CDR2 is YSLEER. The CDR3 has 17 residues. The CDR3 DNA reads as TGCGCCAGCAGCCATGCCGGGACAGGAATCAGCACCGGGGAGCTGTTTTTT. Protein: CASSHAGTGISTGELFF.